This T cell receptor beta chain emerged from a study of T cells expressing NK-cell markers (dated by TCRdb to the early 2020s). Describing the broader study: Fewer than ten donors provided sorted CD3+CD56+NKG2C+, CD3+CD56+NKG2C- and CD3+CD56-NKG2C+ T-cell subsets, whose TCR beta-chain repertoires were profiled. Seven of the eight sequenced donors were HCMV-seropositive and one was HCMV-seronegative. Illumina HiSeq 2000/2500, MiSeq or NextSeq was used to sequence libraries as 2 x 150 bp reads. All eight donors whose samples were sequenced were randomly selected healthy volunteers, three of them men and five women. On the study overall, not on this receptor specifically: For 6 or 7 donors, the dominant CD3+CD56+NKG2C+ clonotypes were among the top 10 CD8+ clonotypes and accounted for about 1.0-7.5% of CD8+ T cells. Whether the expanded NKG2C-expressing T cell clones were specific for HCMV antigens remained unclear. Those dominant clonotypes were again the most abundant among CD3+CD56-NKG2C+ cells in several donors, at roughly 28.3-60.1%.

A note on this clonotype: Its recognized antigen is unknown.

Reads for this sample came from an Illumina HiSeq 2000. 5'RACE template switching, by which a universal primer site and unique molecular identifiers were added, was used to make TCR beta cDNA libraries. cDNA synthesis was primed from the TCR beta constant segment and was followed by two successive PCR amplification steps. In the paper's pipeline: MIGEC was used to demultiplex reads and group the reads by UMI, and MiTCR was used to assemble and quantify clonotypes. To exclude erroneous sequences, any TCR cDNA sequence not supported by at least two reads was discarded. The tcR package was used for downstream repertoire analysis, with clonotypes matched between fractions based on CDR3 nucleotide sequence plus V segment. VDJmatch was used to annotate antigen specificity against VDJdb, with one amino acid substitution in CDR3 allowed. After reprocessing by TCRdb, each CDR3 protein sequence is one entry, and no DNA is given. V and J calls and clone size were set by TCRdb, not the authors. This sample's clone table shows roughly 420,000 distinct CDR3 sequences. 7.3% of the sample lies in the top ten.

A commercial ELISA kit detecting HCMV-specific IgG in serum was used to determine HCMV serostatus. Ficoll density gradient centrifugation was used to isolate peripheral blood mononuclear cells from blood. Input material: blood T cells: a sorted CD56 or NKG2C T cell subset, CD4+ or CD8+ T cells, or bulk PBMC T cells (not recorded which). This receptor was obtained from a woman aged 18 to 75 in good health.

The CDR3 reads as follows: CASSHRASGDYTF. The chain is assembled from TRBV4-3 and TRBJ1-2. The cysteine opens and the phenylalanine closes a CDR3 of 13 amino acids. Only the protein is on record. Based on the germline V gene, the CDR1 and CDR2 sequences are LGHNA and YSLEER.